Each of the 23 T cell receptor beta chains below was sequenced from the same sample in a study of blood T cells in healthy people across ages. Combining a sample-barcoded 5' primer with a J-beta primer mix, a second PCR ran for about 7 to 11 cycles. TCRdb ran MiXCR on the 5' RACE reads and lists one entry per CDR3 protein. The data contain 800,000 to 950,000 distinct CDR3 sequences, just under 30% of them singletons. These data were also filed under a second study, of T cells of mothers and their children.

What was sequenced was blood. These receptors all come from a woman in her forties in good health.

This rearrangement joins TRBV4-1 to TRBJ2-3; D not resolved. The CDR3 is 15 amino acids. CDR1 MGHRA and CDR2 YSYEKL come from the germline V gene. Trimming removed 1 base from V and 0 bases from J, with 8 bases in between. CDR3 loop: CASSQAPTSTDTQYF. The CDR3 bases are TGCGCCAGCAGCCAAGCCCCCACGAGCACAGATACGCAGTATTTT.

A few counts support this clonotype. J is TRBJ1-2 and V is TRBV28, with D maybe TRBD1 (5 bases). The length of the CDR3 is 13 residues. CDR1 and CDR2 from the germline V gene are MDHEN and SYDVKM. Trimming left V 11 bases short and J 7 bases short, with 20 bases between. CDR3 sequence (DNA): TGTGCCGGTAAAGGGGATTGGGTAACTGGCTACACCTTC. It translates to CAGKGDWVTGYTF.

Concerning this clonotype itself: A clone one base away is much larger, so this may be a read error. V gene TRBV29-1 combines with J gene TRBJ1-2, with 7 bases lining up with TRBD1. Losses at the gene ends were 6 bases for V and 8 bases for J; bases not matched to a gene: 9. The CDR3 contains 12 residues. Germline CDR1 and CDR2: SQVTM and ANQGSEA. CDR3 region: CSVGQAKRGYTF. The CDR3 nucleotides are TGCAGCGTCGGACAGGCGAAGAGGGGCTACACCTTC.

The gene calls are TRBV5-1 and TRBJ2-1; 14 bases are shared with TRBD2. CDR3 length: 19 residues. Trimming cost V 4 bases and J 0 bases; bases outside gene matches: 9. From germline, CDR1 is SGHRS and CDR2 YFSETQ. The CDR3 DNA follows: TGCGCCAGCAGCGTGGGACTAGCGGGGGACTTGAGCTCCTACAATGAGCAGTTCTTC. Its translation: CASSVGLAGDLSSYNEQFF.

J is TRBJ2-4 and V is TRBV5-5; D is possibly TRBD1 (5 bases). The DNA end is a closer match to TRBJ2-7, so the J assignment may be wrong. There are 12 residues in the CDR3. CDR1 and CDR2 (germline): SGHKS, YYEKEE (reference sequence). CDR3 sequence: CASSWGRSEQYF. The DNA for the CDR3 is TGTGCCAGCAGCTGGGGCAGGAGCGAGCAGTACTTC.

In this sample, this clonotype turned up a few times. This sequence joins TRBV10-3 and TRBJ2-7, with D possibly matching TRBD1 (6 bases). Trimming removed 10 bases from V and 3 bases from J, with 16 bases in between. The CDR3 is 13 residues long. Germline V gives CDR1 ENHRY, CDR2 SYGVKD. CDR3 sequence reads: CATRQDGYYEQYF. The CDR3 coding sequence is TGTGCCACCAGACAGGACGGCTACTACGAGCAGTACTTC.

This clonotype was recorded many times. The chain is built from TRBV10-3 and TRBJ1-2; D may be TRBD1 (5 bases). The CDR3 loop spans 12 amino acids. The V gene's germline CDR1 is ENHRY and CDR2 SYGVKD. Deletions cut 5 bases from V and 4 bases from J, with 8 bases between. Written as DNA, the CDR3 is TGTGCCATCAGTACGCAGGGCTATGGCTACACCTTC. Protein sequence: CAISTQGYGYTF.

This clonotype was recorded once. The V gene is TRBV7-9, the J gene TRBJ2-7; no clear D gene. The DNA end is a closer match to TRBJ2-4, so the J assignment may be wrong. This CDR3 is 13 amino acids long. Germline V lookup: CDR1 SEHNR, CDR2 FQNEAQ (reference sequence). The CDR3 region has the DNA TGTGCCAGCAGCTTACGTAGTCAAAACATTCAGTACTTC. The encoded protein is CASSLRSQNIQYF.

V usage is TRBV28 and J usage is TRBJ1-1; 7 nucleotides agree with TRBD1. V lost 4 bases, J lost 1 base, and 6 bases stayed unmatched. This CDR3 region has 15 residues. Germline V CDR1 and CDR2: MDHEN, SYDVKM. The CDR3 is CASSYGGTANTEAFF. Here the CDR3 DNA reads TGTGCCAGCAGTTATGGCGGGACAGCGAACACTGAAGCTTTCTTT. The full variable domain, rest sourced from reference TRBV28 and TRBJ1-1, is DVKVTQSSRYLVKRTGEKVFLECVQDMDHENMFWYRQDPGLGLRLIYFSYDVKMKEKGDIPEGYSVSREKKERFSLILESASTNQTSMYLCASSYGGTANTEAFFGQGTRLTVV.

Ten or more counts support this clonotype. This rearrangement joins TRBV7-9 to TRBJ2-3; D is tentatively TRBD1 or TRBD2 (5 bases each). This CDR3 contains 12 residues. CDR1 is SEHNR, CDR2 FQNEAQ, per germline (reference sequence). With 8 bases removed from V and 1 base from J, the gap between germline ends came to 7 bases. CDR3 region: CASGDGTDTQYF. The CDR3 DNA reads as TGTGCCAGCGGGGACGGCACAGATACGCAGTATTTT.

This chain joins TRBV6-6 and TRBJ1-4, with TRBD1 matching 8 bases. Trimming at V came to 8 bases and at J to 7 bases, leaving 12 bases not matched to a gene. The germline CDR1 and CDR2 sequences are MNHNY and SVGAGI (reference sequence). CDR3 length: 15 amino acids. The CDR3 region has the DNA TGTGCCAGCCGCATGAGGGGCAGGGGGCCTGAAAAACTGTTTTTT. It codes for CASRMRGRGPEKLFF.

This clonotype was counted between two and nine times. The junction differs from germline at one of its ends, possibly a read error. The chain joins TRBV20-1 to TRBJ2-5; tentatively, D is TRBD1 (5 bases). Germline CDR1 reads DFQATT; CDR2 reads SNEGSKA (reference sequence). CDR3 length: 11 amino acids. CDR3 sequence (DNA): TGCAGTGCTAGATTGGGGCTAGACCGGGACTTC. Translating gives CSARLGLDRDF.

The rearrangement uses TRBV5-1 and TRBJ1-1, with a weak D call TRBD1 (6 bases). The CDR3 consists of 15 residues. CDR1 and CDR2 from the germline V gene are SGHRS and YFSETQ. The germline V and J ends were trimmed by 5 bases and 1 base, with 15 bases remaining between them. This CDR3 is CASSLRTDANTEAFF. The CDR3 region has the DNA TGCGCCAGCAGTCTGAGGACAGACGCGAACACTGAAGCTTTCTTT.

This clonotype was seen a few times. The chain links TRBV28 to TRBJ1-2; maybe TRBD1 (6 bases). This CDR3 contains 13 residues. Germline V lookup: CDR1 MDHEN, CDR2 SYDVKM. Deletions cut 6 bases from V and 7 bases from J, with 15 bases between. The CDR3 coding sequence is TGTGCCAGCAGCCTCCGGGGGGCTAGTGGCTACACCTTC. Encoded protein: CASSLRGASGYTF.

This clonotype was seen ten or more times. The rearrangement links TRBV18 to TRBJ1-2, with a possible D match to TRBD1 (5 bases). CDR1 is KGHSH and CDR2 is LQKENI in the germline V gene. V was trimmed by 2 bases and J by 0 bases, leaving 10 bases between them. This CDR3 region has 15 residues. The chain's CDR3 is CASSPAGGTNYGYTF. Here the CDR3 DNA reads TGTGCCAGCTCACCAGCGGGGGGAACTAACTATGGCTACACCTTC. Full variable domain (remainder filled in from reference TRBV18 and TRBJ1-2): NAGVMQNPRHLVRRRGQEARLRCSPMKGHSHVYWYRQLPEEGLKFMVYLQKENIIDESGMPKERFSAEFPKEGPSILRIQQVVRGDSAAYFCASSPAGGTNYGYTFGSGTRLTVV.

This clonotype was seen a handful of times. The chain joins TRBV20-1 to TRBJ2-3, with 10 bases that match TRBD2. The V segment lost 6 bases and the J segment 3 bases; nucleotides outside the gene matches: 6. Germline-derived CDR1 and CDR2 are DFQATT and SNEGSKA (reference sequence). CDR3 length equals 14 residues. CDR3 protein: CSASAGGRTDTQYF. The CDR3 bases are TGCAGTGCGTCAGCGGGGGGGAGAACAGATACGCAGTATTTT.

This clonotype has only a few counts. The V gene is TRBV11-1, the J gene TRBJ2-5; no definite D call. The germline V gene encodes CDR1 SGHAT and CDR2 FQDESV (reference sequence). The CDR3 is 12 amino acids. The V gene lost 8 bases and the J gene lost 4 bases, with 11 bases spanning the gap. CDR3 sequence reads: CASSPVSETQYF. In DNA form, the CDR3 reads TGTGCCAGCTCACCGGTTTCAGAGACCCAGTACTTC.

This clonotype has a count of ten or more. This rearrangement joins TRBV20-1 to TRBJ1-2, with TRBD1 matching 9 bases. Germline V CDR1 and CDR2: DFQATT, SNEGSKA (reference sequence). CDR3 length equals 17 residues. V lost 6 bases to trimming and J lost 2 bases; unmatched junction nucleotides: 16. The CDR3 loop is CSAPGGTGLVGNYGYTF. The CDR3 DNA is TGCAGTGCCCCAGGGGGGACAGGGTTGGTCGGGAACTATGGCTACACCTTC.

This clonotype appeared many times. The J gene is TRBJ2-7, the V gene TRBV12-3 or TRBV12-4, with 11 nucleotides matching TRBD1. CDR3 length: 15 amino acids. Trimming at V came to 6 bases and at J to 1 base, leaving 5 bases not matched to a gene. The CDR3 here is CASSTGTGGSYEQYF. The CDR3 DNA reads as TGTGCCAGCAGCACCGGGACAGGGGGTTCCTACGAGCAGTACTTC.

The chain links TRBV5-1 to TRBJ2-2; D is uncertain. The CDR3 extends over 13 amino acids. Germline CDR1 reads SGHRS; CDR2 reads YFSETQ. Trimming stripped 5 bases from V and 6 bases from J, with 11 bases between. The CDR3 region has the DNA TGCGCCAGCAGTCCAGGCTTCGCCGGGGAGCTGTTTTTT. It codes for CASSPGFAGELFF.

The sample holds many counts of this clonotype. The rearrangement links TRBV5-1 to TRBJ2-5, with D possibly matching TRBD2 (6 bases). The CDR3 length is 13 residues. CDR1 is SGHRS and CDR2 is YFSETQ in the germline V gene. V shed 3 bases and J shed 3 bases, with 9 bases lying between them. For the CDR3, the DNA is TGCGCCAGCAGCTCATCGGGGGAAGAGACCCAGTACTTC. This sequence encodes CASSSSGEETQYF.

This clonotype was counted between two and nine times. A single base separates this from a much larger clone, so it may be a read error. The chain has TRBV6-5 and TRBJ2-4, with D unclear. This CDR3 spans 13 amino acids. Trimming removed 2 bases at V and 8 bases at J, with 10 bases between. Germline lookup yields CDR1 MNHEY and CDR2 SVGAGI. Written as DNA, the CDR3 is TGTGCCAGCAGTTACAAGGGTTGGGACATTCAGTACTTC. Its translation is CASSYKGWDIQYF.

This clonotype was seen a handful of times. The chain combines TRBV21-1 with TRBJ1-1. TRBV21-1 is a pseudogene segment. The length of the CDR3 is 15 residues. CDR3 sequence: CASSKGPMRMGEAFF. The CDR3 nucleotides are TGTGCCAGCAGCAAAGGACCCATGAGGATGGGTGAAGCTTTCTTT.